This TCR beta chain was sequenced during a study of T cell responses to AZD1222 COVID-19 vaccine. In the case of this clone: The target antigen is unknown.

Germline loops: CDR1 KGHDR, CDR2 SFDVKD. V lost 0 bases and J lost 2, with 15 bases in between. CDR3 length equals 17 residues. Study-wide results and limits: White British people made up most donors, females outnumbered males, and clonal diversity was possibly underestimated. Repertoire sampling was restricted to post-peak T cell response timepoints. Spike-wide coverage was observed for vaccine-associated CD4 TCRs, with dominant responses at 160-218 and 743-854. Receipt of two AZD1222 doses was followed by a rise in Spike-specific TCR breadth and depth.

Here immunoSEQ multiplex PCR was the method, and the copy in TCRdb shows in-frame clones only, minus some. This sample has about 120,000 clones, with 80% to 95% found just once. The sequenced sample was peripheral blood, obtained on day 0 of MenACWY control vaccination. The chain joins TRBV24-1 to TRBJ2-5; D gene unclear. This receptor was identified in an adult in good health. CDR3: CATSDLSPDGRQETQYF. The CDR3 nucleotides are TGTGCCACCAGTGATTTGTCTCCCGACGGGCGGCAAGAGACCCAGTACTTC.